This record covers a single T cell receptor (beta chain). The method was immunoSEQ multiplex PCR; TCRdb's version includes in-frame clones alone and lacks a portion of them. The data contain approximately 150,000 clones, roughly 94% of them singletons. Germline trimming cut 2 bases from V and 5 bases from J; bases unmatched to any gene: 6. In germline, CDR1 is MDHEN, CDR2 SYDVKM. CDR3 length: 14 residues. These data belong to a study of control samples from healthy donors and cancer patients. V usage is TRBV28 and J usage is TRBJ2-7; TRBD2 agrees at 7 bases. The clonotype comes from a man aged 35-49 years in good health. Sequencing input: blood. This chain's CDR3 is CASSLGRGGDEQYF. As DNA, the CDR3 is TGTGCCAGCAGTTTAGGGAGGGGAGGGGACGAGCAGTACTTC.